This is a list of T cell receptor beta chains from one sample in a study of control samples from healthy donors and cancer patients. Sequencing was performed with immunoSEQ multiplex PCR; in TCRdb, only in-frame clones are kept and a portion is missing. The data show roughly 370,000 clones, 90% seen once. Sequencing input: PBMCs. The receptors derive from a man aged 35 to 55 with head and neck cancer. The CDR3 runs from the conserved cysteine through the conserved F or W. A D gene is named only where the DNA matches it firmly. For some rows the clone size is stated as once, few or many, or as a class when expanded; others skip it.

V: TRBV9
J: TRBJ2-5
size: -
D: TRBD2
DNA: TGTGCCAGCAGCCCAATAGGACTAGCGGGGGTAGAGACCCAGTACTTC
CDR3: CASSPIGLAGVETQYF

V: TRBV5-6
J: TRBJ2-3
size: -
D: -
DNA: TGTGCCAGCAGCGATGGGTGGGTCGGGCCAGATACGCAGTATTTT
CDR3: CASSDGWVGPDTQYF

V: TRBV6-2/TRBV6-3
J: TRBJ1-5
size: -
D: TRBD1
DNA: TGTGCCAGCAGTCCGGACAGGAGCAATCAGCCCCAGCATTTT
CDR3: CASSPDRSNQPQHF

V: TRBV5-6
J: TRBJ2-7
size: -
D: -
DNA: TGTGCCAGCAGCTTAGTCGCAGGGGCCTACGAGCAGTACTTC
CDR3: CASSLVAGAYEQYF

V: TRBV7-3
J: TRBJ2-5
size: -
D: TRBD1
DNA: TGTGCCAGCAGCGTCAGGGGGATGGAGACCCAGTACTTC
CDR3: CASSVRGMETQYF

V: TRBV6-5
J: TRBJ1-3
size: -
D: TRBD1
DNA: TGTGCCACCGCGCTGACAGGGGCGTCAGGAAACACCATATATTTT
CDR3: CATALTGASGNTIYF

V: TRBV6-5
J: TRBJ1-2
size: -
D: -
DNA: TGTGCCAGCAGCAACTTTGGGCAGGGACCCTATGGCTACACCTTC
CDR3: CASSNFGQGPYGYTF

V: TRBV28
J: TRBJ1-2
size: -
D: -
DNA: TGTGCCAGCAGTCTAGTTGTCAAGGGGTATGGCTACACCTTC
CDR3: CASSLVVKGYGYTF

V: TRBV20-1
J: TRBJ2-5
size: once
D: TRBD1
DNA: TGCAGCGTCAGGGGGCCGGGGACCCAGTACTTC
CDR3: CSVRGPGTQYF

V: TRBV12-3/TRBV12-4
J: TRBJ1-1
size: -
D: -
DNA: TGTGCCAGCAGTTTTGGCGGAGAAGCTTTCTTT
CDR3: CASSFGGEAFF

V: TRBV21-1
J: TRBJ1-1
size: -
D: -
DNA: TGTGCCAGCAGCAAGGGTCCGCCGGCTGAAGCTTTCTTT
CDR3: CASSKGPPAEAFF

V: TRBV7-9
J: TRBJ2-2
size: once
D: -
DNA: TGTGCCAGCAGCCTCGATGGGCTAGAGACCGGGGAGCTGTTTTTT
CDR3: CASSLDGLETGELFF

V: TRBV11-2
J: TRBJ1-3
size: -
D: TRBD1
DNA: TGTGCCAGCAGCTCTCCCGGGACAGCCTTTGGAAACACCATATATTTT
CDR3: CASSSPGTAFGNTIYF

V: TRBV7-9
J: TRBJ2-5
size: -
D: -
DNA: TGTGCCAGCAGCCCCGAAAGAGAAGGAGAGACCCAGTACTTC
CDR3: CASSPEREGETQYF

V: TRBV30
J: TRBJ2-5
size: -
D: -
DNA: TGTGCCTGGAGTGGCTTAGCGGAAGAGACCCAGTACTTC
CDR3: CAWSGLAEETQYF

V: TRBV30
J: TRBJ1-2
size: -
D: TRBD1
DNA: TGTGCCTGGTCCAGGGGGACTTCTCTGGATGGCTACACCTTC
CDR3: CAWSRGTSLDGYTF